Presented here are 6 T cell receptor beta chains from one specimen sequenced in a study of tumor-infiltrating lymphocytes in primary liver carcinoma. RNA and DNA were co-extracted from approximately 20-30 mg of unsorted bulk tissue. Production of TCR beta cDNA used roughly 0.55 ug total RNA together with a constant-region primer. Three-round nested multiplex PCR performed with slightly modified ARM-PCR produced the TCR beta libraries. TRBV1-TRBV30 forward and Cbeta reverse primers drove the first two roughly 10-cycle rounds. Each CDR3 protein gets one entry after TCRdb re-called the multiplex PCR reads with MiXCR. This sample carries some 94,000 distinct CDR3 sequences, almost 70% of them seen once, and the ten largest clones take over 9%. Sequenced sample: liver tumor tissue from sampling region 5. Subset described: tumor region T5, tumor centre. Receptors originate from a woman in her sixties or seventies with primary liver carcinoma and hepatitis B virus infection.

This clonotype was picked up a small number of times. The chain has TRBV5-1 and TRBJ1-6; D remains ambiguous. The CDR3 runs to 14 residues. Trimming removed 0 bases at V and 10 bases at J, with 11 bases between. Per the germline V gene, CDR1 is SGHRS and CDR2 is YFSETQ. Here the CDR3 DNA reads TGCGCCAGCAGCTTGGCCGACGGGTTGTCACCCCTCCACTTT. Amino acids: CASSLADGLSPLHF.

This clonotype is labeled as medium-sized. The chain carries TRBV11-2 and TRBJ2-7, with 7 bases fitting TRBD1. CDR3 size: 14 residues. J lost 6 bases, V lost 3 bases, and 8 bases had no gene match. Germline V gene data show CDR1 as SGHAT and CDR2 as FQNNGV. Here the CDR3 reads CASSFQGVGGEQYF. CDR3 coding DNA: TGTGCCAGCAGCTTCCAGGGGGTAGGGGGCGAGCAGTACTTC.

The chain combines TRBV6-5 with TRBJ2-3; D remains unclear. Germline CDR1 and CDR2: MNHEY and SVGAGI. V gave up 3 bases and J gave up 6 bases, with 13 bases separating them. CDR3 length: 14 amino acids. CDR3: CASSYVSDTDTQYF. The CDR3, as DNA: TGTGCCAGCAGTTATGTGTCCGACACGGATACGCAGTATTTT.

This clonotype was recorded once. In this CDR3 the conserved last residue, phenylalanine or tryptophan, is missing, so a read error is likely. The chain carries TRBV11-2 and TRBJ2-2, with D possibly called TRBD1 or TRBD2 (5 bases each). CDR1 and CDR2 (germline): SGHAT, FQNNGV. The CDR3 consists of 15 residues. This chain's CDR3 is CASILFGGNTGELFY. DNA of the CDR3: TGTGCCAGCATCTTATTTGGGGGGAACACCGGGGAGCTGTTTTAT.

This clonotype has a single count. The junction departs from germline at one end; a sequencing error may be responsible. This chain links TRBV12-3 or TRBV12-4 with TRBJ2-1; TRBD1 agrees at 9 bases. The CDR3 extends over 20 amino acids. The DNA of the CDR3 is TGTGCCAGCAGCCCCCCCCTGGGACAGGGAGGGCGAAGCTCCTACAATGAGCAGTCCTTC. Its translation is CASSPPLGQGGRSSYNEQSF.

This clonotype was seen at least ten times. J is TRBJ2-3 and V is TRBV29-1, with D possibly TRBD1 on 5 matching bases. This CDR3 region has 13 residues. The V gene's germline CDR1 is SQVTM and CDR2 ANQGSEA. V was pared by 4 bases and J by 3 bases, with 11 bases between. CDR3: CSVGGGRTDTQYF. For the CDR3, the DNA is TGCAGCGTTGGGGGCGGTAGAACAGATACGCAGTATTTT.